One sample yielded the 22 T cell receptor beta chains listed below, sequenced in a study of blood T cells in healthy people across ages. A second PCR of roughly 7 to 11 cycles used a sample-barcoded 5' primer and a J-beta primer mix. TCRdb processed the 5' RACE reads anew with MiXCR; each CDR3 protein has one entry. The sample lists 350,000 to 450,000 distinct CDR3 sequences; approximately 51% were seen once. Sequencing was carried out using blood. These receptor sequences come from a man aged 55 to 70 in good health.

The chain links TRBV7-9 to TRBJ2-1; 11 bases match TRBD1. This CDR3 spans 15 amino acids. After removal of 3 bases from V and 12 bases from J, the junction contained 10 bases not matched to a gene. Looked up from germline, CDR1 is SEHNR and CDR2 is FQNEAQ (reference sequence). In DNA form, the CDR3 reads TGTGCCAGCAGCTTCCCGGGACAGGGGGGAGGAGGGCAGTTCTTC. Amino acid sequence: CASSFPGQGGGGQFF. The full variable domain, in which reference TRBV7-9 and TRBJ2-1 provide the parts outside the CDR3, is DTGVSQNPRHKITKRGQNVTFRCDPISEHNRLYWYRQTLGQGPEFLTYFQNEAQLEKSRLLSDRFSAERPKGSFSTLEIQRTEQGDSAMYLCASSFPGQGGGGQFFGPGTRLTVL.

This sequence joins TRBV6-5 and TRBJ1-2; 7 bases match TRBD1. The junction had 3 bases not matched to a gene; V was cut back by 2 bases and J by 0 bases. Germline-derived CDR1 and CDR2 are MNHEY and SVGAGI. This CDR3 is 15 amino acids long. The CDR3 nucleotides are TGTGCCAGCAGTTACACGCAGGGGGCTAACTATGGCTACACCTTC. Encoded protein: CASSYTQGANYGYTF.

A few counts support this clonotype. The chain employs TRBV6-5 and TRBJ2-5, with 8 bases identical to TRBD2. CDR1 is MNHEY and CDR2 is SVGAGI in the germline V gene. The CDR3 totals 14 residues. The junction had 5 bases not matched to a gene; V was cut back by 6 bases and J by 2 bases. The CDR3 region is CASRQLAAQETQYF. The CDR3 DNA sequence: TGTGCCAGCAGACAACTAGCGGCTCAAGAGACCCAGTACTTC.

The chain joins TRBV28 to TRBJ1-2; D ambiguous. Germline V gene data show CDR1 as MDHEN and CDR2 as SYDVKM. The CDR3 runs 14 residues. CDR3 coding DNA: TGTGCGACGGTCCTGGGGAACCTGGACTATGGCTACACCTTC. Translated: CATVLGNLDYGYTF.

The gene calls are TRBV28 and TRBJ1-2, with D unresolved. Trimming shortened V by 7 bases and J by 5 bases, and 17 bases separated the two germline ends. Per germline, CDR1 MDHEN and CDR2 SYDVKM. CDR3 length equals 14 residues. The CDR3 here is CASIPGSPSYGYTF. The CDR3 DNA is TGTGCCAGCATACCCGGGTCCCCTAGTTATGGCTACACCTTC.

The V and J genes are TRBV7-2 and TRBJ2-7, with TRBD2 identical over 10 bases. CDR3 length: 14 residues. Losses at the gene ends were 5 bases for V and 4 bases for J; bases not matched to a gene: 5. The germline V gene encodes CDR1 SGHTA and CDR2 FQGNSA. CDR3 sequence reads: CASSPSGGAYEQYF. CDR3 DNA sequence: TGTGCCAGCAGCCCAAGCGGGGGGGCTTACGAGCAGTACTTC. Using reference TRBV7-2 and TRBJ2-7 for the parts outside the CDR3, the full variable domain is GAGVSQSPSNKVTEKGKDVELRCDPISGHTALYWYRQSLGQGLEFLIYFQGNSAPDKSGLPSDRFSAERTGGSVSTLTIQRTQQEDSAVYLCASSPSGGAYEQYFGPGTRLTVT.

This chain connects TRBV28 to TRBJ2-7, with TRBD2 matching over 12 bases. CDR3 length: 16 amino acids. Germline CDR1 is MDHEN and CDR2 is SYDVKM. Trimming took 6 bases from V and 3 from J; bases not matched to a gene: 9. CDR3 protein: CASRSTGGLAGYEQYF. The CDR3 DNA reads as TGTGCCAGCAGGTCCACAGGGGGACTAGCGGGCTACGAGCAGTACTTC. Variable domain in full (rest from reference TRBV28 and TRBJ2-7): DVKVTQSSRYLVKRTGEKVFLECVQDMDHENMFWYRQDPGLGLRLIYFSYDVKMKEKGDIPEGYSVSREKKERFSLILESASTNQTSMYLCASRSTGGLAGYEQYFGPGTRLTVT.

This rearrangement joins TRBV6-6 to TRBJ2-7, with 7 bases aligning to TRBD2. The CDR3 is 14 amino acids. The germline CDR1 and CDR2 sequences are MNHNY and SVGAGI (reference sequence). V lost 2 bases and J lost 2; bases outside the gene matches: 3. The CDR3 sequence: CASSYGAGAYEQYF. For the CDR3, the DNA is TGTGCCAGCAGTTACGGGGCGGGGGCCTACGAGCAGTACTTC.

In regard to this clonotype: The junction differs from germline at one of its ends, possibly a read error. The V gene is TRBV29-1, the J gene TRBJ2-3; TRBD2 might be the D (5 bases). Germline V gene lookup returns CDR1 SQVTM and CDR2 ANQGSEA. The CDR3 sequence is 12 residues long. The CDR3 DNA reads TGCAGCGTTGACGGACTCACAGATACGCTGTATTTT. Translation: CSVDGLTDTLYF.

The V and J genes are TRBV6-1 and TRBJ2-7; TRBD1 matches 7 bases. This CDR3 region has 13 residues. V shed 5 bases and J 5 bases; nucleotides not matched to a gene: 6. From germline, CDR1 is MNHNS and CDR2 SASEGT. The DNA of the CDR3 is TGTGCCAGCAGTAGAGACAGGGTCAACGAGCAGTACTTC. Encoded protein: CASSRDRVNEQYF.

J is TRBJ2-2 and V is TRBV4-3; TRBD2 agrees at 15 bases. CDR1 and CDR2 from the germline V gene are LGHNA and YSLEER. This CDR3 region has 19 residues. The J segment lost 1 base and the V segment lost 1 base, leaving 4 bases of the junction unmatched. CDR3 amino acids: CASSQAGTSGGLNTGELFF. In DNA, the CDR3 is TGCGCCAGCAGCCAAGCCGGGACTAGCGGGGGGCTGAACACCGGGGAGCTGTTTTTT.

In its sample, this clonotype was seen a few times. A read error may be the cause here, since a much bigger clone is one base away. The chain employs TRBV9 and TRBJ2-7, with TRBD2 matching over 12 bases. In germline, CDR1 is SGDLS, CDR2 YYNGEE. CDR3 length: 16 residues. The V gene end was trimmed by 4 bases and the J gene end by 7 bases; junction bases not matched to a gene: 12. CDR3 DNA: TGTGCCAGCAGCCCGCTCTCTAGCGGGGGGGCGAATGAGCAGTACTTC. Translation: CASSPLSSGGANEQYF.

The rearrangement joins TRBV20-1 to TRBJ2-1; no reliable D call. Trimming stripped 6 bases from V and 4 bases from J, with 19 bases between. The germline V gene has CDR1 DFQATT and CDR2 SNEGSKA (reference sequence). The CDR3 totals 15 residues. The CDR3 DNA follows: TGCAGTGCCCAGAGCCAGGCCCTTAGTTACAATGAGCAGTTCTTC. It is translated as CSAQSQALSYNEQFF.

A few counts support this clonotype. The genes are TRBV12-3 or TRBV12-4 and TRBJ2-3; TRBD2 agrees at 9 bases. Trimming cost V 6 bases and J 2 bases; bases outside gene matches: 6. The CDR3 extends over 15 amino acids. CDR3 sequence reads: CASRGLAQATDTQYF. CDR3 bases: TGTGCCAGCAGGGGACTAGCTCAAGCCACAGATACGCAGTATTTT.

V usage is TRBV29-1 and J usage is TRBJ2-3; TRBD2 might be the D (6 bases). V lost 6 bases to trimming and J lost 6 bases, with 28 bases between them. Germline loops: CDR1 SQVTM, CDR2 ANQGSEA. CDR3 length: 17 amino acids. DNA for the CDR3: TGCAGCGTCCGGATCCCCCTCAGCGGGCCCTTCGGGGATACGCAGTATTTT. Protein: CSVRIPLSGPFGDTQYF.

The chain carries TRBV13 and TRBJ2-6; D ambiguous. The CDR3 extends over 18 amino acids. With 5 bases removed from V and 0 bases from J, the gap between germline ends came to 17 bases. Germline assignment: CDR1 PRHDT and CDR2 FYEKMQ (reference sequence). CDR3: CASSPPEQWNSGANVLTF. The CDR3 nucleotides read TGTGCCAGCAGCCCCCCGGAACAATGGAACTCTGGGGCCAACGTCCTGACTTTC.

This clonotype showed up many times. This rearrangement joins TRBV5-6 to TRBJ2-5, with 7 nucleotides matching TRBD2. In germline, CDR1 is SGHDT, CDR2 YYEEEE. Trimming cost V 0 bases and J 5 bases; bases outside gene matches: 4. The CDR3 consists of 14 residues. Here the CDR3 reads CASSLVAGVETQYF. CDR3 in DNA: TGTGCCAGCAGCTTGGTGGCGGGAGTGGAGACCCAGTACTTC.

This clonotype was picked up one time. The chain carries TRBV10-3 and TRBJ2-1; D unresolved. Trimming cost V 0 bases and J 4 bases, with 7 bases left between them. The length of the CDR3 is 14 residues. The V gene's germline CDR1 is ENHRY and CDR2 SYGVKD. The CDR3 is CAISESGPYNEQFF. The CDR3 coding sequence is TGTGCCATCAGTGAGTCCGGACCTTACAATGAGCAGTTCTTC.

About this clonotype: One end of the junction varies from germline; a read error may be responsible. The chain couples TRBV20-1 to TRBJ1-5; 10 bases map to TRBD1. This CDR3 spans 15 amino acids. CDR1 is DFQATT and CDR2 is SNEGSKA in the germline V gene (reference sequence). The CDR3: CSTRPGQGRNQPQHF. The DNA of the CDR3 is TGCAGTACTAGACCGGGACAGGGGAGGAATCAGCCCCAGCATTTT.

CDR3 sequence (DNA): TGCGCCAGCAGCCCCGGACCCGACAGCCTAGCCTACGAGCGGTACTTC. Its protein is CASSPGPDSLAYERYF. The chain carries TRBV5-1 and TRBJ2-5, with D perhaps matching TRBD1 or TRBD2 (5 bases each). V gave up 4 bases and J gave up 13 bases, with 29 bases separating them. The CDR3 length is 16 residues. Per germline, CDR1 SGHRS and CDR2 YFSETQ. The whole variable domain, filled in from reference TRBV5-1 and TRBJ2-5, reads KAGVTQTPRYLIKTRGQQVTLSCSPISGHRSVSWYQQTPGQGLQFLFEYFSETQRNKGNFPGRFSGRQFSNSRSEMNVSTLELGDSALYLCASSPGPDSLAYERYFGPGTRLLVL.

In its sample, this clonotype was seen a few times. This chain joins TRBV7-2 and TRBJ2-3; D unresolved. Trimming cost V 2 bases and J 4 bases, with 7 bases left between them. The CDR3 loop spans 13 amino acids. The V gene's germline CDR1 is SGHTA and CDR2 FQGNSA. The DNA of the CDR3 is TGTGCCAGCAGCTTAACCCCGCCAGATACGCAGTATTTT. Its translation: CASSLTPPDTQYF.

This clonotype was recorded many times. The chain carries TRBV5-1 and TRBJ2-3; the D gene is possibly TRBD2 (6 bases). The germline V gene has CDR1 SGHRS and CDR2 YFSETQ. V gave up 0 bases and J gave up 2 bases, with 13 bases separating them. The CDR3 loop spans 16 amino acids. The CDR3 bases are TGCGCCAGCAGCTTGGGGCTAGCGACTTCCACAGATACGCAGTATTTT. Translation gives CASSLGLATSTDTQYF.